The rows below give T cell receptor beta chains drawn from one sample of a study of T cell responses to AZD1222 COVID-19 vaccine. Clones were read by immunoSEQ multiplex PCR, and TCRdb kept only the in-frame ones, dropping some. The table records 70,000 to 100,000 clones, over 75% of them present only once. Sequenced here: peripheral blood, sampled 28 days after the second AZD1222 dose. Source of these receptors: an adult who received the AZD1222 COVID-19 vaccine. Both conserved end residues are part of each CDR3. The order of the fields is J gene, D gene, V gene, clone size, CDR3 protein, CDR3 DNA. A D gene is named only where the DNA matches it firmly. Clone size is shown for a subset of rows, as once, few, many or a class of expanded clone.

j_gene: TRBJ1-4; d_gene: TRBD1; v_gene: TRBV4-1; abundance: once; CDR3aa: CASSQGGRTGLEKLFF; CDR3nt: TGCGCCAGCAGCCAAGGGGGACGGACAGGGTTGGAGAAACTGTTTTTT
j_gene: TRBJ2-1; d_gene: TRBD2; v_gene: TRBV27; abundance: NA; CDR3aa: CASIHFWGGTRNEQFF; CDR3nt: TGTGCCAGCATCCATTTCTGGGGGGGGACTAGGAATGAGCAGTTCTTC
j_gene: TRBJ1-5; d_gene: NA; v_gene: TRBV6-2/TRBV6-3; abundance: NA; CDR3aa: CASSYYGHRVGQPQHF; CDR3nt: TGTGCCAGCAGTTACTACGGGCACAGGGTGGGTCAGCCCCAGCATTTT
j_gene: TRBJ2-2; d_gene: TRBD1; v_gene: TRBV6-5; abundance: once; CDR3aa: CASSYSRTGGLGELFF; CDR3nt: TGTGCCAGCAGTTACTCGAGGACAGGGGGCCTCGGGGAGCTGTTTTTT
j_gene: TRBJ1-2; d_gene: TRBD1; v_gene: TRBV4-2; abundance: NA; CDR3aa: CASSREQGTNYGYTF; CDR3nt: TGTGCCAGCAGCCGGGAACAGGGGACGAACTATGGCTACACCTTC
j_gene: TRBJ2-4; d_gene: TRBD2; v_gene: TRBV14; abundance: NA; CDR3aa: CASSQGKVAGRNIQYF; CDR3nt: TGTGCCAGCAGCCAAGGAAAGGTAGCGGGGCGGAACATTCAGTACTTC
j_gene: TRBJ2-3; d_gene: NA; v_gene: TRBV5-5; abundance: NA; CDR3aa: CASSQVWGASTDTQYF; CDR3nt: TGTGCCAGCAGCCAAGTGTGGGGCGCATCCACAGATACGCAGTATTTT
j_gene: TRBJ1-2; d_gene: TRBD1; v_gene: TRBV30; abundance: NA; CDR3aa: CAWSTRTGTNYGYTF; CDR3nt: TGTGCCTGGAGTACTCGGACAGGGACCAACTATGGCTACACCTTC
j_gene: TRBJ1-4; d_gene: TRBD1; v_gene: TRBV9; abundance: NA; CDR3aa: CASSATTGGGFATNEKLFF; CDR3nt: TGTGCCAGCAGCGCAACCACAGGGGGCGGGTTTGCAACTAATGAAAAACTGTTTTTT
j_gene: TRBJ2-1; d_gene: NA; v_gene: TRBV6-5; abundance: NA; CDR3aa: CASKGRGFYNEQFF; CDR3nt: TGTGCCAGCAAGGGGCGGGGTTTCTACAATGAGCAGTTCTTC
j_gene: TRBJ2-5; d_gene: NA; v_gene: TRBV24-1; abundance: NA; CDR3aa: CATSEQDTRETQYF; CDR3nt: TGTGCCACCAGTGAACAGGACACCCGAGAGACCCAGTACTTC
j_gene: TRBJ1-6; d_gene: NA; v_gene: TRBV6-5; abundance: few; CDR3aa: CASSYTGDGNSPLHF; CDR3nt: TGTGCCAGCAGTTACACCGGGGATGGAAATTCACCCCTCCACTTT
j_gene: TRBJ2-1; d_gene: NA; v_gene: TRBV7-9; abundance: NA; CDR3aa: CASSLGTNEQFF; CDR3nt: TGTGCCAGCAGCCTTGGGACTAATGAGCAGTTCTTC
j_gene: TRBJ2-5; d_gene: TRBD2; v_gene: TRBV5-4; abundance: NA; CDR3aa: CASTDDKAGEETQYF; CDR3nt: TGTGCCAGCACCGATGATAAAGCGGGGGAAGAGACCCAGTACTTC
j_gene: TRBJ1-5; d_gene: NA; v_gene: TRBV6-2/TRBV6-3; abundance: NA; CDR3aa: CASSYVWGSSNQPQHF; CDR3nt: TGTGCCAGCAGTTACGTTTGGGGTTCTAGCAATCAGCCCCAGCATTTT
j_gene: TRBJ2-1; d_gene: NA; v_gene: TRBV7-2; abundance: NA; CDR3aa: CASSLERTGTWAKEQFF; CDR3nt: TGTGCCAGCAGCTTAGAAAGGACCGGAACCTGGGCGAAAGAGCAGTTCTTC
j_gene: TRBJ1-2; d_gene: TRBD1; v_gene: TRBV7-2; abundance: NA; CDR3aa: CASSLDRGGSYTF; CDR3nt: TGTGCCAGCAGCTTAGACAGGGGCGGTAGCTACACCTTC
j_gene: TRBJ1-3; d_gene: NA; v_gene: TRBV6-5; abundance: NA; CDR3aa: CASKTGFSGNTIYF; CDR3nt: TGTGCCAGCAAAACAGGTTTCTCTGGAAACACCATATATTTT
j_gene: TRBJ2-2; d_gene: NA; v_gene: TRBV3-1/TRBV3-2; abundance: NA; CDR3aa: CASSPQGTNTGELFF; CDR3nt: TGTGCCAGCAGCCCCCAGGGAACGAACACCGGGGAGCTGTTTTTT
j_gene: TRBJ1-1; d_gene: NA; v_gene: TRBV25-1; abundance: NA; CDR3aa: CASSESAAAEAFF; CDR3nt: TGTGCCAGCAGTGAATCAGCCGCGGCTGAAGCTTTCTTT
j_gene: TRBJ2-7; d_gene: NA; v_gene: TRBV6-6; abundance: NA; CDR3aa: CASRPPGPEDEQYF; CDR3nt: TGTGCCAGCAGGCCCCCCGGGCCCGAGGACGAGCAGTACTTC
j_gene: TRBJ2-3; d_gene: TRBD2; v_gene: TRBV7-3; abundance: once; CDR3aa: CASSLAGGADTQYF; CDR3nt: TGTGCCAGCAGCTTAGCGGGAGGGGCAGATACGCAGTATTTT
j_gene: TRBJ2-1; d_gene: NA; v_gene: TRBV7-7; abundance: NA; CDR3aa: CASSPGLDNEQFF; CDR3nt: TGTGCCAGCAGTCCGGGTTTAGACAATGAGCAGTTCTTC
j_gene: TRBJ1-2; d_gene: NA; v_gene: TRBV5-6; abundance: once; CDR3aa: CASSLRQTYGYTF; CDR3nt: TGTGCCAGCAGCTTGAGGCAGACCTATGGCTACACCTTC
j_gene: TRBJ2-7; d_gene: TRBD1; v_gene: TRBV27; abundance: NA; CDR3aa: CASSKGTGVEQYF; CDR3nt: TGTGCCAGCAGTAAAGGGACAGGTGTCGAGCAGTACTTC
j_gene: TRBJ1-2; d_gene: TRBD1; v_gene: TRBV6-1; abundance: NA; CDR3aa: CASSETWDRALYGYTF; CDR3nt: TGTGCCAGCAGTGAAACATGGGACAGGGCCCTTTATGGCTACACCTTC
j_gene: TRBJ1-5; d_gene: NA; v_gene: TRBV11-2; abundance: NA; CDR3aa: CASSIGRNNQPQHF; CDR3nt: TGTGCCAGCAGCATAGGGAGGAACAATCAGCCCCAGCATTTT
j_gene: TRBJ2-2; d_gene: TRBD1; v_gene: TRBV18; abundance: NA; CDR3aa: CASSPVGQKNTGELFF; CDR3nt: TGTGCCAGCTCACCGGTGGGACAGAAGAACACCGGGGAGCTGTTTTTT
j_gene: TRBJ2-2; d_gene: NA; v_gene: TRBV7-8; abundance: NA; CDR3aa: CASSSQGGPAHTGELFF; CDR3nt: TGTGCCAGCAGCTCACAGGGTGGGCCAGCCCACACCGGGGAGCTGTTTTTT
j_gene: TRBJ1-1; d_gene: TRBD1; v_gene: TRBV9; abundance: NA; CDR3aa: CASSVDRVNTEAFF; CDR3nt: TGTGCCAGCAGCGTCGACAGGGTGAACACTGAAGCTTTCTTT
j_gene: TRBJ1-5; d_gene: NA; v_gene: TRBV6-5; abundance: NA; CDR3aa: CASGTSNQPQHF; CDR3nt: TGTGCCAGCGGCACTAGCAATCAGCCCCAGCATTTT
j_gene: TRBJ1-4; d_gene: NA; v_gene: TRBV4-1; abundance: NA; CDR3aa: CASSQAHSGGLNEKLFF; CDR3nt: TGCGCCAGCAGCCAAGCTCATTCGGGGGGCCTTAATGAAAAACTGTTTTTT
j_gene: TRBJ1-5; d_gene: TRBD1; v_gene: TRBV28; abundance: NA; CDR3aa: CASSDRGGNQPQHF; CDR3nt: TGTGCCAGCAGCGACAGGGGCGGCAATCAGCCCCAGCATTTT
j_gene: TRBJ2-3; d_gene: TRBD1; v_gene: TRBV18; abundance: NA; CDR3aa: CASSPGQGWRTDTQYF; CDR3nt: TGTGCCAGCTCACCCGGACAGGGATGGAGGACAGATACGCAGTATTTT
j_gene: TRBJ1-1; d_gene: TRBD1; v_gene: TRBV7-2; abundance: NA; CDR3aa: CASNQIRDRGRGTEAFF; CDR3nt: TGTGCCAGCAACCAGATCCGGGACAGGGGGCGCGGCACTGAAGCTTTCTTT
j_gene: TRBJ1-2; d_gene: TRBD1; v_gene: TRBV4-3; abundance: NA; CDR3aa: CASSQEPGQVNYGYTF; CDR3nt: TGCGCCAGCAGCCAAGAACCGGGACAGGTAAACTATGGCTACACCTTC
j_gene: TRBJ2-1; d_gene: NA; v_gene: TRBV7-6; abundance: NA; CDR3aa: CASSLSSLEGLAEQFF; CDR3nt: TGTGCCAGCAGCTTATCATCATTGGAGGGCCTCGCTGAGCAGTTCTTC
j_gene: TRBJ2-7; d_gene: NA; v_gene: TRBV3-1/TRBV3-2; abundance: NA; CDR3aa: CASSLSTGSYEQYF; CDR3nt: TGTGCCAGCAGCCTCTCTACAGGATCCTACGAGCAGTACTTC
j_gene: TRBJ2-1; d_gene: NA; v_gene: TRBV11-2; abundance: NA; CDR3aa: CASSPIGNEQFF; CDR3nt: TGTGCCAGCAGCCCTATTGGGAATGAGCAGTTCTTC
j_gene: TRBJ2-7; d_gene: NA; v_gene: TRBV15; abundance: once; CDR3aa: CATRDSTTVFYEQYF; CDR3nt: TGTGCCACCAGAGACAGTACGACCGTTTTCTACGAGCAGTACTTC
j_gene: TRBJ2-7; d_gene: NA; v_gene: TRBV4-1; abundance: NA; CDR3aa: CASSQPSDSYEQYF; CDR3nt: TGCGCCAGCAGCCAACCTTCGGACTCCTACGAGCAGTACTTC
j_gene: TRBJ2-3; d_gene: NA; v_gene: TRBV19; abundance: NA; CDR3aa: CASRLGGDTQYF; CDR3nt: TGTGCCAGTAGGCTAGGGGGTGATACGCAGTATTTT
j_gene: TRBJ2-7; d_gene: TRBD1; v_gene: TRBV29-1; abundance: NA; CDR3aa: CSVTKPGQVRPKYF; CDR3nt: TGCAGCGTTACTAAACCGGGACAGGTTCGTCCAAAATACTTC
j_gene: TRBJ1-1; d_gene: NA; v_gene: TRBV9; abundance: NA; CDR3aa: CASSFRDTEAFF; CDR3nt: TGTGCCAGCAGCTTCCGGGACACTGAAGCTTTCTTT
j_gene: TRBJ1-4; d_gene: NA; v_gene: TRBV28; abundance: few; CDR3aa: CASSSGDSYNEKLFF; CDR3nt: TGTGCCAGCAGTTCAGGGGATAGCTACAATGAAAAACTGTTTTTT
j_gene: TRBJ2-6; d_gene: NA; v_gene: TRBV6-6; abundance: NA; CDR3aa: CASRGDTNSGANVLTF; CDR3nt: TGTGCCAGCAGGGGGGACACCAACTCTGGGGCCAACGTCCTGACTTTC
j_gene: TRBJ1-6; d_gene: TRBD1; v_gene: TRBV16; abundance: NA; CDR3aa: CASSQGRTGNSPLHF; CDR3nt: TGTGCCAGCAGCCAAGGGAGGACAGGGAATTCACCCCTCCACTTT
j_gene: TRBJ2-1; d_gene: NA; v_gene: TRBV7-3; abundance: NA; CDR3aa: CASSFEDSYNEQFF; CDR3nt: TGTGCCAGCAGCTTTGAGGACAGTTACAATGAGCAGTTCTTC
j_gene: TRBJ2-1; d_gene: NA; v_gene: TRBV12-3/TRBV12-4; abundance: NA; CDR3aa: CASSLAGLTEQFF; CDR3nt: TGTGCCAGCAGTTTAGCAGGCCTCACCGAGCAGTTCTTC
j_gene: TRBJ1-2; d_gene: NA; v_gene: TRBV7-9; abundance: few; CDR3aa: CASSLGGGDGYTF; CDR3nt: TGTGCCAGCAGCTTAGGTGGGGGGGATGGCTACACCTTC
j_gene: TRBJ1-1; d_gene: NA; v_gene: TRBV6-4; abundance: NA; CDR3aa: CASSDIGTPTINTEAFF; CDR3nt: TGTGCCAGCAGTGATATTGGGACACCAACCATTAACACTGAAGCTTTCTTT
j_gene: TRBJ1-3; d_gene: NA; v_gene: TRBV18; abundance: NA; CDR3aa: CATQDMRASGNTIYF; CDR3nt: TGTGCCACCCAGGATATGAGGGCCTCTGGAAACACCATATATTTT
j_gene: TRBJ1-4; d_gene: NA; v_gene: TRBV12-3/TRBV12-4; abundance: once; CDR3aa: CASSLPGAEKLFF; CDR3nt: TGTGCCAGCAGTTTACCAGGGGCAGAAAAACTGTTTTTT